The next 25 T cell receptor beta chains were all read from a single sample in a study of cytomegalovirus exposure and HLA in healthy donors (dated by TCRdb to the late 2010s). Receptors were amplified or captured by the immunoSEQ multiplex PCR assay. For the multiplex PCR, a mixture combining 60 forward primers for TCR Vbeta segments and 13 reverse primers for TCR Jbeta segments was used. Not all clones reach the TCRdb copy of this immuneACCESS table, which keeps in-frame sequences only. Checked studies attribute under half of the gap to unresolved V genes and leave the rest unexplained. The sample yields roughly 140,000 clones; over 65% were counted once. Of the sample, 1.5% to 2% is held by the ten largest clones. The sample consisted of PBMCs. These receptor sequences come from a woman in her 30s in good health and CMV-seronegative.

This chain joins TRBV28 and TRBJ1-4; D unclear. This CDR3 comprises 12 residues. Trimming pared 4 bases from V and 4 bases from J, leaving 4 bases between. Looked up from germline, CDR1 is MDHEN and CDR2 is SYDVKM. CDR3 DNA: TGTGCCAGCAGTTCTATTAATGAAAAACTGTTTTTT. Amino acid sequence: CASSSINEKLFF. The variable domain in full, completed from reference TRBV28 and TRBJ1-4, reads DVKVTQSSRYLVKRTGEKVFLECVQDMDHENMFWYRQDPGLGLRLIYFSYDVKMKEKGDIPEGYSVSREKKERFSLILESASTNQTSMYLCASSSINEKLFFGSGTQLSVL.

V and J are TRBV7-8 and TRBJ1-6; 7 bases are a match to TRBD1. The germline gives CDR1 SGHVS, CDR2 FQNEAQ. After removal of 3 bases from V and 10 bases from J, the junction contained 9 bases not matched to a gene. CDR3 length equals 15 residues. The CDR3 bases are TGTGCCAGCAGCTTGCAGACAGGGTTGGGGTCACCCCTCCACTTT. It is translated as CASSLQTGLGSPLHF.

On this clone itself: In the same sample, other DNA sequences code for this CDR3. V and J are TRBV5-1 and TRBJ1-5; 8 bases align to TRBD1. Germline V gene sequence: CDR1 SGHRS, CDR2 YFSETQ. V was pared by 4 bases and J by 5 bases, with 8 bases of the junction left unmatched. The CDR3 spans 15 residues. The CDR3 reads CASSDGQGPYQPQHF. CDR3 DNA: TGCGCCAGCAGCGACGGACAGGGTCCTTATCAGCCCCAGCATTTT.

This clone turned up a few times. The chain has TRBV25-1 and TRBJ1-1, with D possibly matching TRBD1 (6 bases). The V end lost 6 bases, the J end lost 6 bases, and 8 bases lay between the germline ends. In germline, CDR1 is MGHDK, CDR2 SYGVNS. CDR3 length equals 11 residues. This chain's CDR3 is CASRGGPEAFF. The CDR3 nucleotides read TGTGCCAGCAGGGGGGGGCCTGAAGCTTTCTTT.

V usage is TRBV7-2 and J usage is TRBJ2-3; D remains ambiguous. Trimming stripped 3 bases from V and 2 bases from J, with 15 bases between. Germline assignment: CDR1 SGHTA and CDR2 FQGNSA. This CDR3 comprises 16 residues. CDR3 DNA sequence: TGTGCCAGCAGCTTCCCAAGCTCCTCTCACACAGATACGCAGTATTTT. Residues: CASSFPSSSHTDTQYF. Full variable domain (outside the CDR3, taken from reference TRBV7-2 and TRBJ2-3): GAGVSQSPSNKVTEKGKDVELRCDPISGHTALYWYRQSLGQGLEFLIYFQGNSAPDKSGLPSDRFSAERTGGSVSTLTIQRTQQEDSAVYLCASSFPSSSHTDTQYFGPGTRLTVL.

J is TRBJ1-2 and V is TRBV1. TRBV1 is tagged as a pseudogene. There are 14 residues in the CDR3. CDR3 protein: CTSRPGGGYYGYTF. DNA for the CDR3: TGCACCAGCAGACCGGGGGGGGGCTACTATGGCTACACCTTC.

V gene TRBV19 combines with J gene TRBJ2-4; 10 positions match TRBD2. The CDR3 is 18 amino acids. Germline V gene data show CDR1 as LNHDA and CDR2 as SQIVND (reference sequence). Trimming took 4 bases from V and 1 from J; bases not matched to a gene: 10. In nucleotides, the CDR3 is TGTGCCAGTAGTACGAGCGGGAGGGCCCAATTGGCCAAAAACATTCAGTACTTC. Translating it yields CASSTSGRAQLAKNIQYF. Full variable domain (remainder filled in from reference TRBV19 and TRBJ2-4): DGGITQSPKYLFRKEGQNVTLSCEQNLNHDAMYWYRQDPGQGLRLIYYSQIVNDFQKGDIAEGYSVSREKKESFPLTVTSAQKNPTAFYLCASSTSGRAQLAKNIQYFGAGTRLSVL.

Here the CDR3 reads CASSPGTSGDNEQFF. CDR3 DNA sequence: TGCGCCAGCAGCCCCGGGACTAGCGGAGACAATGAGCAGTTCTTC. This chain links TRBV5-1 with TRBJ2-1; 11 nucleotides agree with TRBD2. The CDR3 length is 15 residues. Germline V gene data show CDR1 as SGHRS and CDR2 as YFSETQ. J gave up 5 bases and V 4 bases, and 5 bases lay outside the gene matches. Variable domain in full (rest from reference TRBV5-1 and TRBJ2-1): KAGVTQTPRYLIKTRGQQVTLSCSPISGHRSVSWYQQTPGQGLQFLFEYFSETQRNKGNFPGRFSGRQFSNSRSEMNVSTLELGDSALYLCASSPGTSGDNEQFFGPGTRLTVL.

This chain connects TRBV10-3 to TRBJ1-6; D gene uncertain. The ends were cut back, 3 bases at V and 9 bases at J, with 12 bases in the middle. The germline gives CDR1 ENHRY, CDR2 SYGVKD. This CDR3 region has 14 residues. CDR3 coding DNA: TGTGCCATCAGTGACTCGACGGGTTTTTCACCCCTCCACTTT. Translation: CAISDSTGFSPLHF.

The rearrangement uses TRBV28 and TRBJ2-1, with 9 nucleotides matching TRBD2. J gave up 2 bases and V 5 bases, and 10 bases lay outside the gene matches. The CDR3 runs to 17 residues. CDR1 is MDHEN and CDR2 is SYDVKM in the germline V gene. CDR3 sequence: CASSPAGGSFPYNEQFF. CDR3 DNA: TGTGCCAGCAGTCCAGCGGGGGGCTCCTTTCCCTACAATGAGCAGTTCTTC.

The V call is TRBV11-2, the J call TRBJ2-6; 7 nucleotides line up with TRBD1. Germline trimming cut 5 bases from V and 3 bases from J; bases unmatched to any gene: 7. CDR1 and CDR2 from the germline V gene are SGHAT and FQNNGV. This CDR3 is built from 16 residues. The CDR3 spells CASSPGTDLGANVLTF. Here the CDR3 DNA reads TGTGCCAGCAGCCCCGGGACAGATCTTGGGGCCAACGTCCTGACTTTC.

The chain is built from TRBV7-3 and TRBJ1-1, with 11 bases matching TRBD1. Trimming took 5 bases from V and 0 from J; bases not matched to a gene: 5. This CDR3 comprises 16 residues. Germline CDR1 is SGHTA and CDR2 is FQGTGA. CDR3 protein: CASSPGQGALNTEAFF. In nucleotides, the CDR3 is TGTGCCAGCAGCCCCGGACAGGGGGCGTTGAACACTGAAGCTTTCTTT.

The rearrangement links TRBV7-9 to TRBJ1-2; tentatively, D is TRBD1 (6 bases). V was trimmed by 5 bases and J by 5 bases, leaving 15 bases between them. The CDR3 is 14 amino acids. Germline loops: CDR1 SEHNR, CDR2 FQNEAQ (reference sequence). The CDR3 region is CASSLKGGGYGYTF. CDR3 coding DNA: TGTGCCAGCAGCCTTAAAGGGGGGGGGTATGGCTACACCTTC.

The rearrangement uses TRBV6-1 and TRBJ1-2; TRBD1 aligns across 7 bases. CDR1 MNHNS and CDR2 SASEGT come from the germline V gene. This CDR3 has 14 residues. V lost 6 bases and J lost 2; bases outside the gene matches: 6. For the CDR3, the DNA is TGTGCCAGCAGAAGACAGGGATTAAACTATGGCTACACCTTC. Encoded protein: CASRRQGLNYGYTF.

The chain recombines TRBV19 with TRBJ1-1; 7 bases line up with TRBD1. After removal of 4 bases from V and 11 bases from J, the junction contained 13 bases not matched to a gene. Germline V lookup: CDR1 LNHDA, CDR2 SQIVND (reference sequence). The CDR3 sequence is 14 residues long. CDR3 DNA sequence: TGTGCCAGTAGTAGCCCGGGACAGTCACATTGGGCTTTCTTT. Translated, it gives CASSSPGQSHWAFF.

This clone occurred a few times. The chain uses TRBV2 and TRBJ1-4; D may be TRBD1 (5 bases). CDR1 is SNHLY and CDR2 is FYNNEI in the germline V gene. The length of the CDR3 is 15 residues. V lost 3 bases to trimming and J lost 6 bases, with 14 bases between them. DNA for the CDR3: TGTGCCAGCAGTGACCAGGGTCCAGTTTATGAAAAACTGTTTTTT. Its translation: CASSDQGPVYEKLFF.

This clone has a single count. This chain uses TRBV6-5 with TRBJ1-2; 7 nucleotides match TRBD1. The CDR3 consists of 13 residues. Germline V gene data show CDR1 as MNHEY and CDR2 as SVGAGI. The J segment lost 4 bases and the V segment lost 5 bases, leaving 4 bases of the junction unmatched. CDR3 nucleotides: TGTGCCAGCAGTCAGGACAGGATCTATGGCTACACCTTC. Its translation is CASSQDRIYGYTF.

This sequence joins TRBV2 and TRBJ1-2; 11 nucleotides match TRBD1. This CDR3 is 17 amino acids long. Trimming at V came to 7 bases and at J to 0 bases, leaving 10 bases not matched to a gene. Germline CDR1 and CDR2: SNHLY and FYNNEI. CDR3 sequence: CASNLRDRGGANYGYTF. The CDR3 region has the DNA TGTGCCAGCAACCTCCGGGACAGGGGGGGAGCTAACTATGGCTACACCTTC.

This clone occurred a few times. The chain couples TRBV30 to TRBJ1-2; 7 nucleotides line up with TRBD1. With 5 bases clipped from V and 8 bases from J, the junction kept 11 bases outside the gene matches. The CDR3 is made up of 13 amino acids. Germline CDR1 reads GTSNPN; CDR2 reads SVGIG (reference sequence). This CDR3 reads CAWAAGTDRGYTF. The DNA for the CDR3 is TGTGCCTGGGCCGCCGGGACAGACAGGGGCTACACCTTC.

On this clone: This CDR3 is also generated by other DNA sequences in the sample. This chain joins TRBV7-3 and TRBJ2-3; unclear D gene. Germline V lookup: CDR1 SGHTA, CDR2 FQGTGA. This CDR3 is built from 14 residues. Trimming cost V 2 bases and J 2 bases, with 8 bases left between them. This CDR3 reads CASSLGPVTDTQYF. Here the CDR3 DNA reads TGTGCCAGCAGCTTAGGTCCAGTCACAGATACGCAGTATTTT. The complete variable domain, with remaining parts taken from reference TRBV7-3 and TRBJ2-3, reads GAGVSQTPSNKVTEKGKYVELRCDPISGHTALYWYRQSLGQGPEFLIYFQGTGAADDSGLPNDRFFAVRPEGSVSTLKIQRTERGDSAVYLCASSLGPVTDTQYFGPGTRLTVL.

The chain combines TRBV29-1 with TRBJ1-1; D uncertain. The V gene lost 6 bases and the J gene lost 3 bases, with 8 bases spanning the gap. CDR3 size: 11 residues. CDR1 SQVTM and CDR2 ANQGSEA come from the germline V gene. The CDR3 spells CSVAGDTEAFF. CDR3 nucleotide sequence: TGCAGCGTGGCCGGGGACACTGAAGCTTTCTTT.

The rearrangement joins TRBV28 to TRBJ1-3; D is perhaps TRBD1 (6 bases). Deletions cut 7 bases from V and 0 bases from J, with 13 bases between. The V gene's germline CDR1 is MDHEN and CDR2 SYDVKM. The length of the CDR3 is 15 residues. The CDR3 DNA is TGTGCCAGCAAAAGGGGGTTCAGCTCTGGAAACACCATATATTTT. Encoded protein: CASKRGFSSGNTIYF.

The rearrangement links TRBV5-1 to TRBJ2-3; D is ambiguous. Trimming took 4 bases from V and 0 from J, leaving 6 bases between them. The CDR3 loop spans 13 amino acids. The germline V gene encodes CDR1 SGHRS and CDR2 YFSETQ. In DNA, the CDR3 is TGCGCCAGCAGCCGAGCTAGCACAGATACGCAGTATTTT. Translation gives CASSRASTDTQYF. Together with reference TRBV5-1 and TRBJ2-3, the CDR3 gives the full variable domain: KAGVTQTPRYLIKTRGQQVTLSCSPISGHRSVSWYQQTPGQGLQFLFEYFSETQRNKGNFPGRFSGRQFSNSRSEMNVSTLELGDSALYLCASSRASTDTQYFGPGTRLTVL.

There are a few counts of this clone. Other DNA sequences within the sample encode an identical CDR3. The V call is TRBV5-1, the J call TRBJ1-2; D is ambiguous. Germline assignment: CDR1 SGHRS and CDR2 YFSETQ. This CDR3 contains 14 residues. V shed 0 bases and J shed 2 bases, with 8 bases lying between them. CDR3 in DNA: TGCGCCAGCAGCTTGGAGACACCGAACTATGGCTACACCTTC. It translates to CASSLETPNYGYTF.

In this sample, this clone turned up a few times. An end of the junction does not agree with germline; a read error may underlie this. The CDR3 region is CASSPRAGAGDNEQFF. For the CDR3, the DNA is TGTGCCAGCTCCCCACGTGCGGGAGCAGGGGACAATGAGCAGTTCTTC. V and J are TRBV18 and TRBJ2-1; a weak D match, TRBD2 (7 bases). Germline lookup yields CDR1 KGHSH and CDR2 LQKENI. The CDR3 runs to 16 residues. The entire variable domain, with the rest obtained from reference TRBV18 and TRBJ2-1, is as follows: NAGVMQNPRHLVRRRGQEARLRCSPMKGHSHVYWYRQLPEEGLKFMVYLQKENIIDESGMPKERFSAEFPKEGPSILRIQQVVRGDSAAYFCASSPRAGAGDNEQFFGPGTRLTVL.